The 31 T cell receptor beta chains in this list originate from one sample, sequenced in a study of T cells after yellow fever vaccination. From the 5' RACE reads, TCRdb called clonotypes with MiXCR, one entry per CDR3 protein. The repertoire holds hundreds of thousands of distinct CDR3 sequences, with approximately 9% as singletons. The source was PBMCs, collected on the day of the first yellow fever vaccination. The receptor set was obtained from a man aged 18 to 29 who received the YFV17D yellow fever vaccine.

There are a few counts of this clonotype. The chain recombines TRBV12-3 or TRBV12-4 with TRBJ1-4; the D gene is possibly TRBD1 (5 bases). The CDR3 covers 13 residues. Trimming stripped 5 bases from V and 8 bases from J, with 12 bases between. CDR3 region: CASSEWGTEKLFF. CDR3 DNA: TGTGCCAGCAGTGAATGGGGGACGGAAAAACTGTTTTTT.

This clonotype was observed a few times. CDR3 region: CASSSYRLAGRNEQFF. The CDR3 DNA sequence: TGTGCCAGCAGCTCCTACCGACTAGCGGGCCGTAATGAGCAGTTCTTC. The chain links TRBV13 to TRBJ2-1; 10 bases line up with TRBD2. The V gene's germline CDR1 is PRHDT and CDR2 FYEKMQ (reference sequence). J gave up 7 bases and V 4 bases, and 10 bases lay outside the gene matches. CDR3 length: 16 residues.

This clonotype has only a few counts. This chain connects TRBV4-3 to TRBJ1-6; D is undetermined. V gave up 0 bases and J gave up 5 bases, with 8 bases separating them. Germline values: CDR1 LGHNA, CDR2 YSLEER. This CDR3 region has 15 residues. The chain's CDR3 is CASSQETADNSPLHF. Written as DNA, the CDR3 is TGCGCCAGCAGCCAAGAAACGGCAGATAATTCACCCCTCCACTTT.

The chain is built from TRBV20-1 and TRBJ2-7; D might be TRBD1 (6 bases). The V end was cut by 7 bases, the J end by 1 base, with 17 bases between. The CDR3 loop spans 14 amino acids. The germline V gene has CDR1 DFQATT and CDR2 SNEGSKA (reference sequence). DNA for the CDR3: TGCAGTGGTACAGGGACCCCCGATTCCTACGAGCAGTACTTC. Encoded protein: CSGTGTPDSYEQYF.

V and J are TRBV11-2 and TRBJ2-7, with D hard to call. Germline V gene lookup returns CDR1 SGHAT and CDR2 FQNNGV. V lost 3 bases and J 12 bases, leaving 15 bases between the germline ends. The CDR3 sequence is 12 residues long. This CDR3 is CASSFSTSWVYF. For the CDR3, the DNA is TGTGCCAGCAGCTTCTCGACGTCTTGGGTGTACTTC. Full variable domain (missing parts from reference TRBV11-2 and TRBJ2-7): EAGVAQSPRYKIIEKRQSVAFWCNPISGHATLYWYQQILGQGPKLLIQFQNNGVVDDSQLPKDRFSAERLKGVDSTLKIQPAKLEDSAVYLCASSFSTSWVYFGPGTRLTVT.

Ten or more counts support this clonotype. The chain joins TRBV7-9 to TRBJ1-6, with 11 bases identical to TRBD1. The V gene end was trimmed by 3 bases and the J gene end by 10 bases; junction bases not matched to a gene: 2. Germline CDR1 SEHNR, CDR2 FQNEAQ (reference sequence). This CDR3 spans 14 amino acids. The CDR3 reads CASSFGTGGSPLHF. CDR3 DNA sequence: TGTGCCAGCAGCTTCGGGACAGGGGGATCACCCCTCCACTTT. Based on the CDR3 plus reference TRBV7-9 and TRBJ1-6, the full variable domain is DTGVSQNPRHKITKRGQNVTFRCDPISEHNRLYWYRQTLGQGPEFLTYFQNEAQLEKSRLLSDRFSAERPKGSFSTLEIQRTEQGDSAMYLCASSFGTGGSPLHFGNGTRLTVT.

This clonotype has just a few counts. The rearrangement uses TRBV20-1 and TRBJ2-2; D assignment may be TRBD1 or TRBD2 (6 bases each). V was clipped by 3 bases and J by 5 bases, with 25 bases between them. Germline V lookup: CDR1 DFQATT, CDR2 SNEGSKA (reference sequence). CDR3 size: 18 residues. The CDR3 sequence is CSARRARGELVGTGELFF. The CDR3 DNA follows: TGCAGTGCTAGGCGGGCGAGGGGGGAGCTCGTAGGGACCGGGGAGCTGTTTTTT.

This clonotype has only a few counts. The V and J genes are TRBV7-2 and TRBJ1-2, with a tentative D call TRBD1 (5 bases). The CDR3 is made up of 14 amino acids. Deletions cut 7 bases from V and 2 bases from J, with 14 bases between. Germline V gene lookup returns CDR1 SGHTA and CDR2 FQGNSA. The CDR3 DNA reads as TGTGCCAGCACCACCGCGGGGCGCAACTATGGCTACACCTTC. Translation gives CASTTAGRNYGYTF.

This clonotype was seen only a few times. The rearrangement joins TRBV7-2 to TRBJ2-5, with D perhaps matching TRBD1 or TRBD2 (6 bases each). This CDR3 contains 14 residues. Trimming shortened V by 4 bases and J by 12 bases, and 21 bases separated the two germline ends. Germline V lookup: CDR1 SGHTA, CDR2 FQGNSA. DNA for the CDR3: TGTGCCAGCAGCTCAACTACCCTTCTCGGGGGCAAGTACTTC. Amino acids: CASSSTTLLGGKYF.

This clonotype was observed a handful of times. The chain combines TRBV7-9 with TRBJ2-5; D remains unclear. The germline CDR1 and CDR2 sequences are SEHNR and FQNEAQ (reference sequence). The CDR3 has 11 residues. The V end lost 4 bases, the J end lost 4 bases, and 4 bases lay between the germline ends. The DNA for the CDR3 is TGTGCCAGCAGCTCGATAGAGACCCAGTACTTC. This encodes CASSSIETQYF.

There are many counts of this clonotype. V usage is TRBV7-9 and J usage is TRBJ2-1; the match to TRBD2 covers 11 bases. Germline CDR1 SEHNR, CDR2 FQNEAQ (reference sequence). The J segment lost 0 bases and the V segment lost 4 bases, leaving 5 bases of the junction unmatched. The CDR3 runs 17 residues. CDR3 amino acids: CASSSGTSGSSYNEQFF. CDR3 coding DNA: TGTGCCAGCAGCTCCGGGACTAGCGGCAGCTCCTACAATGAGCAGTTCTTC.

This chain joins TRBV20-1 and TRBJ2-7; D is unresolved. CDR1 is DFQATT, CDR2 SNEGSKA, per germline (reference sequence). This CDR3 contains 13 residues. V gave up 0 bases and J gave up 3 bases, with 9 bases separating them. CDR3 region: CSARDRPDYEQYF. The CDR3 nucleotides are TGCAGTGCTAGAGACAGGCCGGACTACGAGCAGTACTTC.

This clonotype came up a few times. J is TRBJ1-2 and V is TRBV5-1; D might be TRBD1 (5 bases). The CDR3 is 15 residues long. Germline CDR1 SGHRS, CDR2 YFSETQ. The ends were cut back, 4 bases at V and 2 bases at J, with 15 bases in the middle. The CDR3 DNA follows: TGCGCCAGCAGCCCGACAGTGCTATCAAACTATGGCTACACCTTC. Translating it yields CASSPTVLSNYGYTF.

J is TRBJ2-4 and V is TRBV12-3 or TRBV12-4, with D perhaps matching TRBD1 (6 bases). This CDR3 is 13 amino acids long. Trimming removed 7 bases from V and 8 bases from J, with 15 bases in between. The CDR3 reads CASTELQGDIQYF. For the CDR3, the DNA is TGTGCCAGCACCGAACTACAGGGAGACATTCAGTACTTC.

The chain uses TRBV7-9 and TRBJ2-1, with D possibly matching TRBD2 (6 bases). The CDR3 totals 16 residues. The V gene's germline CDR1 is SEHNR and CDR2 FQNEAQ (reference sequence). V shed 2 bases and J shed 0 bases, with 11 bases lying between them. The CDR3 reads CASSLSLASSYNEQFF. The DNA of the CDR3 is TGTGCCAGCAGCTTATCGCTAGCGAGCTCCTACAATGAGCAGTTCTTC.

This clonotype was seen a few times. The chain joins TRBV7-8 to TRBJ2-1; perhaps D is TRBD1 or TRBD2 (5 bases each). V was clipped by 1 base and J by 2 bases, with 6 bases between them. CDR1 is SGHVS, CDR2 FQNEAQ, per germline. This CDR3 region has 14 residues. CDR3 DNA sequence: TGTGCCAGCAGCTTAGTGGGGGCCTACAATGAGCAGTTCTTC. Amino acid sequence: CASSLVGAYNEQFF.

The rearrangement uses TRBV12-3 or TRBV12-4 and TRBJ2-7, with 9 bases identical to TRBD1. V lost 3 bases to trimming and J lost 5 bases; unmatched junction nucleotides: 5. This CDR3 spans 14 amino acids. This chain's CDR3 is CASSLQGQGDEQYF. CDR3 in DNA: TGTGCCAGCAGTTTGCAGGGACAGGGAGACGAGCAGTACTTC.

This chain connects TRBV19 to TRBJ1-4, with D possibly being TRBD1 (5 bases). Trimming took 5 bases from V and 8 from J, leaving 18 bases between them. This CDR3 is 15 amino acids long. From germline, CDR1 is LNHDA and CDR2 SQIVND (reference sequence). CDR3 amino acids: CASSPRLNKGEKLFF. CDR3 nucleotide sequence: TGTGCCAGTAGTCCGCGACTCAACAAGGGGGAAAAACTGTTTTTT.

This clonotype was detected only a few times. V usage is TRBV11-2 and J usage is TRBJ2-1, with D hard to call. There are 18 residues in the CDR3. V lost 5 bases, J lost 10 bases, and 30 bases lay in between. Looked up from germline, CDR1 is SGHAT and CDR2 is FQNNGV. CDR3 loop: CASSPPLEGRRRIREQFF. DNA for the CDR3: TGTGCCAGCAGCCCACCCCTCGAAGGGCGGAGACGAATACGGGAGCAGTTCTTC.

A few counts support this clonotype. The DNA of the CDR3 is TGTGCCGGGGGGGGGCCGAAGAATGAGCAGTTCTTC. Translation gives CAGGGPKNEQFF. This rearrangement joins TRBV10-3 to TRBJ2-1; D may be TRBD2 (7 bases). Germline V gene sequence: CDR1 ENHRY, CDR2 SYGVKD. V lost 11 bases and J 7 bases, leaving 15 bases between the germline ends. This CDR3 region has 12 residues.

This clonotype was observed a few times. V gene TRBV6-2 or TRBV6-3 combines with J gene TRBJ2-5; a possible D gene is TRBD2 (6 bases). CDR1 MNHEY and CDR2 SVGEGT come from the germline V gene. Trimming removed 5 bases at V and 5 bases at J, with 21 bases between. The CDR3 spans 16 residues. CDR3 sequence reads: CASSLQTPTSRETQYF. In nucleotides, the CDR3 is TGTGCCAGCAGTCTCCAAACACCAACTAGCCGCGAGACCCAGTACTTC.

The genes are TRBV10-3 and TRBJ2-1; TRBD1 aligns across 10 bases. The CDR3 is 14 residues long. V was pared by 8 bases and J by 3 bases, with 4 bases of the junction left unmatched. Germline V gene lookup returns CDR1 ENHRY and CDR2 SYGVKD. Here the CDR3 reads CAILGQGGYNEQFF. The CDR3 DNA follows: TGTGCCATCCTCGGACAGGGGGGCTACAATGAGCAGTTCTTC.

This clonotype was picked up a small number of times. The rearrangement links TRBV7-3 to TRBJ2-2; D may be TRBD1 or TRBD2 (6 bases each). CDR3 length equals 17 residues. Germline CDR1 reads SGHTA; CDR2 reads FQGTGA. The V end lost 3 bases, the J end lost 5 bases, and 19 bases lay between the germline ends. This CDR3 reads CASSFGVGGRSTGELFF. The CDR3 DNA follows: TGTGCCAGCAGCTTCGGTGTCGGGGGCAGGTCGACCGGGGAGCTGTTTTTT.

The chain has TRBV12-3 or TRBV12-4 and TRBJ1-6; no clear D. V was cut by 7 bases and J by 6 bases, with 13 bases left in between. The CDR3 contains 14 residues. The CDR3 coding sequence is TGTGCCAGCACCTTGAGGCAGGTTAATTCACCCCTCCACTTT. This translates into CASTLRQVNSPLHF.

This clonotype was observed a handful of times. The chain combines TRBV6-1 with TRBJ1-6; TRBD1 matches at 8 bases. The CDR3 contains 14 residues. Germline V CDR1 and CDR2: MNHNS, SASEGT. V was clipped by 5 bases and J by 8 bases; unmatched bases: 5. The CDR3, as DNA: TGTGCCAGCAGTCCGGACAGGGCAGATTCACCCCTCCACTTT. It translates to CASSPDRADSPLHF.

This clonotype came up a few times. The chain couples TRBV28 to TRBJ2-7; D perhaps matches TRBD1 (6 bases). Germline V gene lookup returns CDR1 MDHEN and CDR2 SYDVKM. V shed 2 bases and J shed 1 base, with 12 bases lying between them. This CDR3 spans 15 amino acids. This CDR3 is CASSLETGFSYEQYV. CDR3 DNA: TGTGCCAGCAGTTTAGAAACAGGGTTTTCCTACGAGCAGTACGTC.

The J gene is TRBJ1-5, the V gene TRBV19; TRBD1 aligns across 12 bases. The ends lost 11 bases at V and 10 bases at J; junction bases unmatched: 12. Per the germline V gene, CDR1 is LNHDA and CDR2 is SQIVND (reference sequence). The CDR3 is 14 residues long. The CDR3 here is CAGGTGGDLQPQHF. CDR3 nucleotides: TGTGCCGGGGGGACAGGGGGCGATCTCCAACCCCAGCATTTT.

This clonotype was counted between two and nine times. The gene calls are TRBV29-1 and TRBJ1-2; D unclear. CDR3 length equals 11 residues. Germline V gene sequence: CDR1 SQVTM, CDR2 ANQGSEA. The V end lost 4 bases, the J end lost 6 bases, and 9 bases lay between the germline ends. DNA for the CDR3: TGCAGCGTTGTGTATAGGGATGGCTACACCTTC. It encodes CSVVYRDGYTF.

This clonotype was counted at least ten times. The chain has TRBV4-1 and TRBJ2-3, with 8 bases aligning to TRBD2. Germline loops: CDR1 MGHRA, CDR2 YSYEKL. The length of the CDR3 is 19 residues. V dropped 4 bases and J dropped 4; count of bases not matched to a gene: 19. CDR3 amino acids: CASSRWDGYGGGHADTQYF. The CDR3 nucleotides are TGCGCCAGCAGCCGCTGGGATGGGTATGGCGGGGGGCACGCAGATACGCAGTATTTT.

This clonotype was observed a few times. This chain connects TRBV28 to TRBJ2-4; D is undetermined. This CDR3 is 11 amino acids long. Germline loops: CDR1 MDHEN, CDR2 SYDVKM. Trimming took off 3 bases at V and 8 bases at J, with 5 bases between the two ends. CDR3 residues: CASSFQDIQYF. DNA for the CDR3: TGTGCCAGCAGTTTTCAGGACATTCAGTACTTC. Based on the CDR3 plus reference TRBV28 and TRBJ2-4, the full variable domain is DVKVTQSSRYLVKRTGEKVFLECVQDMDHENMFWYRQDPGLGLRLIYFSYDVKMKEKGDIPEGYSVSREKKERFSLILESASTNQTSMYLCASSFQDIQYFGAGTRLSVL.

This clonotype was detected only once. The rearrangement joins TRBV7-3 to TRBJ2-1; D call uncertain. The length of the CDR3 is 13 residues. From germline, CDR1 is SGHTA and CDR2 FQGTGA. The V and J ends lost 5 bases and 6 bases respectively, with 11 bases between them. Written as DNA, the CDR3 is TGTGCCAGCAGCCCGTATAGTGGCAATGAGCAGTTCTTC. It translates to CASSPYSGNEQFF.